Shown below are 8 T cell receptor beta chains from a single sample sequenced in a study of beta chain features in type 1 diabetes. General observations from the study: All four CD4+ subsets of Type 1 diabetes patients contained TCRB CDR3s that were moderately but significantly shorter.

Investigators reverse transcribed all isolated RNA, so they sequenced expressed TCRB transcripts. The repertoire was sequenced with immunoSEQ multiplex PCR; TCRdb's copy has only in-frame clones and lacks some. Among 500,000 to 800,000 clones, 12% were seen once, and the ten largest hold more than 0.095%. These receptors have no identified antigens. Source material: naive CD4+ T cells from blood. These receptors were taken from a man aged 30 to 45 with type 1 diabetes.

This chain connects TRBV7-2 to TRBJ1-5; D gene unclear. This CDR3 spans 14 amino acids. The V end was cut by 1 base, the J end by 4 bases, with 8 bases between. Per the germline V gene, CDR1 is SGHTA and CDR2 is FQGNSA. The CDR3 loop is CASSLVVENQPQHF. DNA of the CDR3: TGTGCCAGCAGCTTAGTTGTGGAAAATCAGCCCCAGCATTTT.

The rearrangement joins TRBV21-1 to TRBJ2-3. TRBV21-1 is shown as a pseudogene. This CDR3 is 15 amino acids long. This CDR3 is CASSKVRGRGDTQYF. The CDR3 DNA reads TGTGCCAGCAGCAAAGTCCGGGGCCGAGGAGATACGCAGTATTTT.

A few counts support this clone. The chain combines TRBV11-2 with TRBJ2-3; D call uncertain. The CDR3 totals 14 residues. V was pared by 1 base and J by 1 base, with 6 bases between. Germline V gene data show CDR1 as SGHAT and CDR2 as FQNNGV. This chain's CDR3 is CASSLGARTDTQYF. The CDR3 bases are TGTGCCAGCAGCTTAGGGGCACGCACAGATACGCAGTATTTT.

V is TRBV5-1 and J is TRBJ2-3; D remains unclear. V dropped 3 bases and J dropped 0 bases, with 11 bases sitting between them. The length of the CDR3 is 15 residues. Looked up from germline, CDR1 is SGHRS and CDR2 is YFSETQ. The CDR3 DNA follows: TGCGCCAGCAGCTCTGGGGAATCTAGCACAGATACGCAGTATTTT. Translating it yields CASSSGESSTDTQYF.

The rearrangement uses TRBV2 and TRBJ2-3; D gene uncertain. Trimming stripped 6 bases from V and 4 bases from J, with 14 bases between. Germline lookup yields CDR1 SNHLY and CDR2 FYNNEI. This CDR3 has 14 amino acids. The CDR3 here is CASSFGSDPDTQYF. As DNA, the CDR3 is TGTGCCAGCAGCTTCGGAAGCGACCCAGATACGCAGTATTTT.

This rearrangement joins TRBV7-8 to TRBJ1-2; 9 bases agree with TRBD1. The CDR3 extends over 16 amino acids. V shed 0 bases and J 8 bases; nucleotides not matched to a gene: 10. CDR1 is SGHVS, CDR2 FQNEAQ, per germline. The CDR3, as DNA: TGTGCCAGCAGCTTAGCTTACAGGGGGCACTCGGGCGGCTACACCTTC. As protein: CASSLAYRGHSGGYTF.

This clone was observed a handful of times. This chain uses TRBV2 with TRBJ1-2; D is perhaps TRBD1 (5 bases). Per the germline V gene, CDR1 is SNHLY and CDR2 is FYNNEI. Trimming took 6 bases from V and 5 from J, leaving 13 bases between them. This CDR3 has 13 residues. The CDR3 loop is CASRARESYGYTF. The DNA for the CDR3 is TGTGCCAGCAGGGCCAGGGAATCGTATGGCTACACCTTC.

This clone was counted only a few times. The J gene is TRBJ2-2, the V gene TRBV29-1; D ambiguous. V dropped 3 bases and J dropped 0 bases, with 8 bases sitting between them. The length of the CDR3 is 14 residues. The germline CDR1 and CDR2 sequences are SQVTM and ANQGSEA. The CDR3 nucleotides read TGCAGCGTTGAGGGCAGCGCGAACACCGGGGAGCTGTTTTTT. It specifies CSVEGSANTGELFF.